The source of this TCR beta chain is a study of blood T cells in healthy people across ages. Extraction of total RNA produced a minimum of 5.5 micrograms from each sample. Germline CDR1 and CDR2: DFQATT and SNEGSKA (reference sequence). The CDR3 totals 12 residues. V shed 5 bases and J shed 2 bases, with 10 bases lying between them. For the second PCR, which ran for about 6 to 11 cycles, a sample-barcoded 5' primer and a J-beta primer mix were used. Each CDR3 protein is one row after TCRdb ran MiXCR on the 5' RACE reads. Of around 900,000 distinct CDR3 sequences detected, roughly 47% appear once; the ten largest clones hold 20% to 25%.

The TCR was taken from a woman aged 55-70 years in good health. The material sequenced was blood. The chain joins TRBV20-1 to TRBJ2-7, with D tentatively TRBD1 (6 bases). The CDR3 nucleotides are TGCAGTGCTTACAGGGAACCCTACGAGCAGTACTTC. This translates into CSAYREPYEQYF.